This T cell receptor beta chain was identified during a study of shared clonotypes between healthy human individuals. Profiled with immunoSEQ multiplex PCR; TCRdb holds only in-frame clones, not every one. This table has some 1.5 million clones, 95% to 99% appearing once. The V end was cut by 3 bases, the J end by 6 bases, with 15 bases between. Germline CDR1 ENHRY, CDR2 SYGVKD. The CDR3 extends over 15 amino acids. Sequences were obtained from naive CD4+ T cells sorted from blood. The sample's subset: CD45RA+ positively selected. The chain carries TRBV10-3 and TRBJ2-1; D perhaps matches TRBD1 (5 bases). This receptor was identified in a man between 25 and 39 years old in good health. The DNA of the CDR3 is TGTGCCATCAGTGAACCAAGGGCAGGGCTCAATGAGCAGTTCTTC. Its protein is CAISEPRAGLNEQFF.